The rows below give T cell receptor beta chains drawn from one sample of a study of response to subunit inactivated influenza vaccine. From the RT-PCR reads, TCRdb called clonotypes with MiXCR, one entry per CDR3 protein. The table has roughly 700,000 distinct CDR3 sequences, 15% to 19% seen once. Sequences were derived from PBMCs from blood, sampled approximately 13 days after vaccination. The receptors originated from a man aged 50 or older who received an inactivated influenza vaccine. Each CDR3 is given without its conserved first and last residue. Not every row has a clone size; where given, it reads once, few, many or a size class.

cdr3_length | clone_size | j_call | v_call | cdr3_aa
16 | few | TRBJ2-3 | TRBV6-1 | ASSEEASGGLNTDTQY
14 | few | TRBJ1-5 | TRBV15 | ATSGPGQLNNQPQH
18 | - | TRBJ2-3 | TRBV24-1 | ATSEEVGQGRYTDTDTQY
12 | - | TRBJ2-3 | TRBV7-6 | ASSLFPIADTQY
11 | - | TRBJ2-7 | TRBV30 | AWDRDSGLEQY
16 | few | TRBJ1-2 | TRBV20-1 | SAYRSVRTGGSEDGYT
12 | - | TRBJ1-1 | TRBV7-9 | ASSFQGGGTEAF
14 | - | TRBJ2-7 | TRBV7-6 | ASSLGHEGASYEQY
18 | - | TRBJ2-3 | TRBV11-1 | ASSPPLREWILSGTDTQY
13 | few | TRBJ1-4 | TRBV4-1 | ASSQLGRRNEKLF
14 | - | TRBJ2-2 | TRBV27 | ASSHVQGVSTGELF
11 | - | TRBJ1-1 | TRBV29-1 | SVRGGLNTEAS
12 | few | TRBJ2-5 | TRBV5-1 | ASSLVSGGETQY
16 | - | TRBJ2-2 | TRBV4-2 | ASSQEGGAATNTGELF
15 | few | TRBJ2-7 | TRBV7-8 | ASSPAVLTGSSYEQY
12 | few | TRBJ1-1 | TRBV5-1 | ASSLIGPNTEAF
12 | - | TRBJ1-2 | TRBV29-1 | SVEDRWTGVGYT
12 | many | TRBJ2-3 | TRBV28 | ASSLQGPMDTQY
12 | - | TRBJ1-1 | TRBV7-9 | ASSLGRGMAEAF
14 | - | TRBJ1-2 | TRBV6-1 | ASSETGTPFPYGYT
14 | - | TRBJ2-1 | TRBV7-8 | ASSGDRGFSYNEQF
13 | - | TRBJ2-7 | TRBV12-3/TRBV12-4 | ASSSHVGNLYEQY
15 | few | TRBJ2-1 | TRBV28 | ASSPVTSGRQATSLF
11 | - | TRBJ1-2 | TRBV29-1 | SVESGASYGYT
13 | few | TRBJ2-1 | TRBV24-1 | ATSDYVGRSYEQF
11 | - | TRBJ1-1 | TRBV6-2/TRBV6-3 | ATLRPMNTEAF
14 | - | TRBJ1-6 | TRBV6-5 | ASSYSGGQGRSPLH